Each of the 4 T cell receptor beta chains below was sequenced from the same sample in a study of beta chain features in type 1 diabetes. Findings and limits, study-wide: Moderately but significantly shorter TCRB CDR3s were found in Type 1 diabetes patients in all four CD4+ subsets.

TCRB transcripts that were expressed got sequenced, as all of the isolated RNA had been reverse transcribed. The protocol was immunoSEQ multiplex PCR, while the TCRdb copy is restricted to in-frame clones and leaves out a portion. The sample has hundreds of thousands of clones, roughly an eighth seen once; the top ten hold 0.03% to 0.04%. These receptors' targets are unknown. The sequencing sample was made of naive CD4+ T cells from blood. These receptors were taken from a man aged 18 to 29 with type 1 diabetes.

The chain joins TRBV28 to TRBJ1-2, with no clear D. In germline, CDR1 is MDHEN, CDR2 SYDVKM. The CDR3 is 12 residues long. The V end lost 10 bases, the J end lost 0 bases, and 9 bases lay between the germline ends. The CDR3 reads CATSRANYGYTF. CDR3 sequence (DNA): TGTGCCACCTCACGGGCTAACTATGGCTACACCTTC.

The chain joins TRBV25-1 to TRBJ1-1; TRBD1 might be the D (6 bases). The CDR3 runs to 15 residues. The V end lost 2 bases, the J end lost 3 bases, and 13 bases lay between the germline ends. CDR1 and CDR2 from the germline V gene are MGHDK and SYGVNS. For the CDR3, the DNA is TGTGCCAGCAGTGAACCTCGGGGGGCCGACACTGAAGCTTTCTTT. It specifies CASSEPRGADTEAFF.

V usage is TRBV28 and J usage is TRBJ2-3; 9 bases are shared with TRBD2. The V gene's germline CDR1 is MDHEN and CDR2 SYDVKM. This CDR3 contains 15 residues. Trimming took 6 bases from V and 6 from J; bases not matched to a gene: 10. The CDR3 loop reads CASSLGTSSPDTQYF. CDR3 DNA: TGTGCCAGCAGCCTCGGGACTAGCTCCCCGGATACGCAGTATTTT. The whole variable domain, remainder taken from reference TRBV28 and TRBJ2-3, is DVKVTQSSRYLVKRTGEKVFLECVQDMDHENMFWYRQDPGLGLRLIYFSYDVKMKEKGDIPEGYSVSREKKERFSLILESASTNQTSMYLCASSLGTSSPDTQYFGPGTRLTVL.

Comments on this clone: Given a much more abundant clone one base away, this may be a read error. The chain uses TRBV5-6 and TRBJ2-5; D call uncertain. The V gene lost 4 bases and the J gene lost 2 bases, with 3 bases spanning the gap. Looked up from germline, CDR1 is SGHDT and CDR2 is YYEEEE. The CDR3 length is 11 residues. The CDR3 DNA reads TGTGCCAGCAGCGTACAAGAGACCCAGTACTTC. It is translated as CASSVQETQYF.